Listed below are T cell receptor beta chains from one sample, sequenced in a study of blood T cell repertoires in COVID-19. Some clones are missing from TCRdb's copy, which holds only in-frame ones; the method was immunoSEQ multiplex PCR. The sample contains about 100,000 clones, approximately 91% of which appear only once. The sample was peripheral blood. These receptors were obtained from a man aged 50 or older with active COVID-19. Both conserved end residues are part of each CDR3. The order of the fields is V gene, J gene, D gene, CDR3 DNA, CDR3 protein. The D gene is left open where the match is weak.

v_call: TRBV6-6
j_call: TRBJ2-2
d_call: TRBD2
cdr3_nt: TGTGCCAGCAGCCTTGCGGGGGGCGGGGGCACCGGGGAGCTGTTTTTT
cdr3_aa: CASSLAGGGGTGELFF

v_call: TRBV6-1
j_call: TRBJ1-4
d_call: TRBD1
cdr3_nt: TGTGCCAGCAGTGACAGGGGACAGGGGTCGGAAAAACTGTTTTTT
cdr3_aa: CASSDRGQGSEKLFF

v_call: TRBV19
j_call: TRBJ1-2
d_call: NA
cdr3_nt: TGTGCCAGTAGTCCCCGCGCGGGGGACCGAAACTATGGCTACACCTTC
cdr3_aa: CASSPRAGDRNYGYTF

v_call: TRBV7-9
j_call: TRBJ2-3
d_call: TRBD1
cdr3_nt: TGTGCCAGCAGCTTAGAGCAGGGGGCGCAGTATTTT
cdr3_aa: CASSLEQGAQYF

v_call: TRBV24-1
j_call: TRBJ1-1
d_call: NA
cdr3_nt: TGTGCCACCAGCAGGGGTACGAACACTGAAGCTTTCTTT
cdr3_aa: CATSRGTNTEAFF

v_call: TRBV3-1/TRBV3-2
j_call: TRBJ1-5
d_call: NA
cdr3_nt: TGTGCCAGCAGCCAAGCGAGCGGCAATCAGCCCCAGCATTTT
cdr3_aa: CASSQASGNQPQHF

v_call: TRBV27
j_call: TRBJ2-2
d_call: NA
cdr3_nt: TGTGCCAGCAGTTTTTTAGGACTGCACACCGGGGAGCTGTTTTTT
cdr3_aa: CASSFLGLHTGELFF

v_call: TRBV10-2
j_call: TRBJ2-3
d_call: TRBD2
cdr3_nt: TGCGCCACCGGTACCCCCGGACTAGCGGGTGGAGATACGCAGTATTTT
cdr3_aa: CATGTPGLAGGDTQYF

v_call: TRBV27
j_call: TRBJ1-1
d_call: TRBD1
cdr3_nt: TGTGCCAGCAGTTCGCGTCTGACAGGGAGAGACACTGAAGCTTTCTTT
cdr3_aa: CASSSRLTGRDTEAFF

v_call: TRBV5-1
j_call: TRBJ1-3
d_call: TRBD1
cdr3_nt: TGCGCCAGCAGCTTATACAGGGGGTCTGGAAACACCATATATTTT
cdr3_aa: CASSLYRGSGNTIYF

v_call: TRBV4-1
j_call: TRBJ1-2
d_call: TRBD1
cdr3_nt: TGCGCCAGCAGCCAGAGCTCCGGGACAGGGGGTGCGAACTATGGCTACACCTTC
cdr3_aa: CASSQSSGTGGANYGYTF

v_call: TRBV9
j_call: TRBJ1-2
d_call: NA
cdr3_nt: TGTGCCCGCCTACTGAGGGATGGCTACACCTTC
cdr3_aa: CARLLRDGYTF

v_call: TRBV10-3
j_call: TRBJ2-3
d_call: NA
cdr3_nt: TGTGCATCAGGGGTCCCGAGCACAGATACGCAGTATTTT
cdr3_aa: CASGVPSTDTQYF

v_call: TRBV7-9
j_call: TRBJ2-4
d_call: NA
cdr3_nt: TGTGCCAGCAGCGGATCTGGGCCGGCCAAAAACATTCAGTACTTC
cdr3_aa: CASSGSGPAKNIQYF

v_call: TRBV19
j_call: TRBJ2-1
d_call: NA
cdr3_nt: TGTGCCAGTAGTATGGAGGGGAGCCATGAGCAGTTCTTC
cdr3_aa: CASSMEGSHEQFF

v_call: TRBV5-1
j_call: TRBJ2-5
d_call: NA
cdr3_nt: TGCGCCAGCAGCTTGGAAATCTGGGCGTACAAAGAGACCCAGTACTTC
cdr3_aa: CASSLEIWAYKETQYF

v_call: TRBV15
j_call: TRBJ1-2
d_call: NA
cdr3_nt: TGTGCCACCAGCAGAGATGCCCCCCGCGGAGGAAACTATGGCTACACCTTC
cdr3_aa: CATSRDAPRGGNYGYTF

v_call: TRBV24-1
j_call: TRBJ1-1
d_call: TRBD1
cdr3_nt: TGTGCCACCAGTGATCGGGACAGGGTTGAAGCTTTCTTT
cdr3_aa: CATSDRDRVEAFF

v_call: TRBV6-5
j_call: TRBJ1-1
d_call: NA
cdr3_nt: TGTGCCAGCACTTCCAACCCCCTAATGAACACTGAAGCTTTCTTT
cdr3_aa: CASTSNPLMNTEAFF

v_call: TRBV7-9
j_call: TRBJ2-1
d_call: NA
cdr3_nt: TGTGCCAGCAGCTTAGTGACAGCCCACCAGTTCTTC
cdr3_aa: CASSLVTAHQFF

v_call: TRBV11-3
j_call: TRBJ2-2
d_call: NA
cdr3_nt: TGTGCCAGCAGCTTAGGGGCCCCCTTGAACACCGGGGAGCTGTTTTTT
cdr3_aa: CASSLGAPLNTGELFF

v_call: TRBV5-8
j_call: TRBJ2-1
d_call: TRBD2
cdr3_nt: TGTGCCAGCAGCTTCTTCTCGGGACTAGCGGCCTACAATGAGCAGTTCTTC
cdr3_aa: CASSFFSGLAAYNEQFF

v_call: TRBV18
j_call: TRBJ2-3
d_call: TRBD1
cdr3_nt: TGTGCCAGCTCACCACCTCAGGGGGCAACGACAGATACGCAGTATTTT
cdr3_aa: CASSPPQGATTDTQYF

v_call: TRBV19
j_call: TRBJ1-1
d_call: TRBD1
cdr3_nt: TGTGCCAGTAGTGGACAGGCCCACACTGAAGCTTTCTTT
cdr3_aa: CASSGQAHTEAFF

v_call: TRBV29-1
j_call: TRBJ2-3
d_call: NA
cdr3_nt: TGCAGCGTTCCGAGTTGGAGTAGCGCATCCACAGATACGCAGTATTTT
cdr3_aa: CSVPSWSSASTDTQYF

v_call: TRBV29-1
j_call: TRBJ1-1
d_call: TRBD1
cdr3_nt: TGCAGCGTTTACCGGACAGGGGGAAACACTGAAGCTTTCTTT
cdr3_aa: CSVYRTGGNTEAFF